This record concerns one T cell receptor (beta chain) sequence. Antigen unknown. The CDR3 length is 16 residues. Looked up from germline, CDR1 is MNHEY and CDR2 is SMNVEV (reference sequence). V was clipped by 5 bases and J by 4 bases; unmatched bases: 11. Generated by immunoSEQ multiplex PCR, the TCRdb table keeps only in-frame clones and is missing some. This repertoire shows 85,000 to 100,000 clones, 85% to 95% found once; its top ten account for about 2%. These data come from a study of graft-versus-host responses after intestinal transplantation. Across the study: Recipients were all induced with anti-thymocyte globulin, then given tacrolimus and steroids for around three years.

General observations from the study: Investigators detected GvH clones in recipient marrow, with some emerging earlier in ileum or blood. Individuals who had graft-donor T cell macrochimerism had allografts that showed high graft-versus-host to host-versus-graft clonal ratios.

The material was unstimulated CD8+ T cells sorted from spleen or lymph node cells, obtained before intestinal transplant. The origin of this receptor is a human donor who received an intestinal transplant. The chain is built from TRBV27 and TRBJ1-2; TRBD1 matches at 9 bases. CDR3 in amino acids: CASSPTWGQGSYGYTF. In DNA, the CDR3 is TGTGCCAGCAGTCCTACGTGGGGACAGGGAAGCTATGGCTACACCTTC.